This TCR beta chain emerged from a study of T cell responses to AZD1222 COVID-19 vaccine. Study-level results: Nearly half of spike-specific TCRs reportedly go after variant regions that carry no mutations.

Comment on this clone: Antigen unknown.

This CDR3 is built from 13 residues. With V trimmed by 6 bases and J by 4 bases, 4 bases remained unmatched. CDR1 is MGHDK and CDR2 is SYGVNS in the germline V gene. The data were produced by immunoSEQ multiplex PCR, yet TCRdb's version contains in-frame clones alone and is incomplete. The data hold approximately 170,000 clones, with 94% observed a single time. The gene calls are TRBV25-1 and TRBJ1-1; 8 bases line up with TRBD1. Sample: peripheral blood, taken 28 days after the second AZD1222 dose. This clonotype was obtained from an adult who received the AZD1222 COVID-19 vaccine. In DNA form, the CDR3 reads TGTGCCAGCAGAGGACAGGGTGGCACTGAAGCTTTCTTT. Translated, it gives CASRGQGGTEAFF.